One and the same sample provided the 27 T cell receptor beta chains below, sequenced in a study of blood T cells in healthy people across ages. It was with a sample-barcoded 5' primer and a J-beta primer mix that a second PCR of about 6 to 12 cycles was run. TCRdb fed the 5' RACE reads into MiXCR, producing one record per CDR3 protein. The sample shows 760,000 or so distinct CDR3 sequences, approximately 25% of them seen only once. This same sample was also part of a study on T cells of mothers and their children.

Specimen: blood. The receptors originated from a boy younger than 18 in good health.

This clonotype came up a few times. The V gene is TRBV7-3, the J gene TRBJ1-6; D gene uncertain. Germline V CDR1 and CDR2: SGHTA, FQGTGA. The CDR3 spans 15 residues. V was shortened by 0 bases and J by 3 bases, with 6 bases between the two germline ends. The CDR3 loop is CASSLTGYYNSPLHF. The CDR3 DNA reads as TGTGCCAGCAGCTTAACCGGTTACTATAATTCACCCCTCCACTTT.

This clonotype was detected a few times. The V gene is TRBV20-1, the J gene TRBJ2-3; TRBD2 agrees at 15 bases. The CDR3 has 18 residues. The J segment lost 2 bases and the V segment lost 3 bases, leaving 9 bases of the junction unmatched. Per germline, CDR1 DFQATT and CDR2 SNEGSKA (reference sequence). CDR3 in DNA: TGCAGTGCTAGTCAAGGACTAGCGGGAGGGCCTCTCACAGATACGCAGTATTTT. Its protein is CSASQGLAGGPLTDTQYF.

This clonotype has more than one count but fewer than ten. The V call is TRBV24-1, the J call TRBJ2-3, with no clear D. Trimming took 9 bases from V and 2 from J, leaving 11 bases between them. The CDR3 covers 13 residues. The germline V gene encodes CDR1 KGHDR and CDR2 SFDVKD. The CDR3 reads CATGLKLTDTQYF. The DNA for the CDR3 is TGTGCCACCGGTTTAAAGCTCACAGATACGCAGTATTTT.

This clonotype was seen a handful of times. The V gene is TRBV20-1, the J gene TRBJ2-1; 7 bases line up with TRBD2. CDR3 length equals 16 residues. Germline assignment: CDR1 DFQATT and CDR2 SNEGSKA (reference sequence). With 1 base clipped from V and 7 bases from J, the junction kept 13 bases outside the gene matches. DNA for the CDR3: TGCAGTGCTAGAGTTTCTAGCGGCCGTAACTGGAATGAGCAGTTCTTC. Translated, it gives CSARVSSGRNWNEQFF.

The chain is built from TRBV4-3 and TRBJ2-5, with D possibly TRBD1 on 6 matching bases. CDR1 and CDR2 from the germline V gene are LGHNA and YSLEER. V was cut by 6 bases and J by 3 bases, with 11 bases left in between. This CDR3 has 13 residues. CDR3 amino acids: CASRGGPKETQYF. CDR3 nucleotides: TGCGCCAGCAGAGGGGGTCCTAAAGAGACCCAGTACTTC.

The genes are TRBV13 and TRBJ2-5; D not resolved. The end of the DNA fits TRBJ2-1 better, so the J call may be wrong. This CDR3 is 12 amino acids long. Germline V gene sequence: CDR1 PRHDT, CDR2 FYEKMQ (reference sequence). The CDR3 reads CASSVRGNEQFF. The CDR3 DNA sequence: TGTGCCAGCAGCGTTAGAGGCAATGAGCAGTTCTTC.

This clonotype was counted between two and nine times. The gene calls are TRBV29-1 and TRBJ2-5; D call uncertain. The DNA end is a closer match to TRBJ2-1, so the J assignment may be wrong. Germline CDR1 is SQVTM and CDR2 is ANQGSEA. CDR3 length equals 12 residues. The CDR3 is CSFKTENNEQFF. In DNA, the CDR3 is TGCAGCTTCAAGACTGAGAATAATGAGCAGTTCTTC.

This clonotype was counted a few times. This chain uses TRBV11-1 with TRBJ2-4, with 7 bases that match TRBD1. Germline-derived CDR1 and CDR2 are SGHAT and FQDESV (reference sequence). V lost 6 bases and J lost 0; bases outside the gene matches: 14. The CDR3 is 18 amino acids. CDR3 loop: CASRASGTAPLAKNIQYF. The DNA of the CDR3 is TGTGCCAGCAGGGCTTCCGGGACAGCACCTTTAGCCAAAAACATTCAGTACTTC.

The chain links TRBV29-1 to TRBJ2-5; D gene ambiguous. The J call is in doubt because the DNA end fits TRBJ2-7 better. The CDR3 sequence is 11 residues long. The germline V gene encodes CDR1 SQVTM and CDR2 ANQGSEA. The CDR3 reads CSVAHRHEQYF. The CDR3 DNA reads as TGCAGCGTGGCCCATAGGCACGAGCAGTACTTC.

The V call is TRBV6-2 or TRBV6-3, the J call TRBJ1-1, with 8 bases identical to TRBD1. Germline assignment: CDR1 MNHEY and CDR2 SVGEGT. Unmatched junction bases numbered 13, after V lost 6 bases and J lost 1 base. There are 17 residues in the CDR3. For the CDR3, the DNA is TGTGCCAGCAGCTACGGAATTGGGACAGGCAGGAACACTGAAGCTTTCTTT. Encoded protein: CASSYGIGTGRNTEAFF.

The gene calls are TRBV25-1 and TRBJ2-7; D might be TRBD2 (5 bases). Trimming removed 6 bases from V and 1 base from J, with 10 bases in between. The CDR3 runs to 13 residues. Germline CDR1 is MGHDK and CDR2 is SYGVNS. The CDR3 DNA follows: TGTGCCAGCAGACACACGGGATCCTACGAGCAGTACTTC. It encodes CASRHTGSYEQYF.

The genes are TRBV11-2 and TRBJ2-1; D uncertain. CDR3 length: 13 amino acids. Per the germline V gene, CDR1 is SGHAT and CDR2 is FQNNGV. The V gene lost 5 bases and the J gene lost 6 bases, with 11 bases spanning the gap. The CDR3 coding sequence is TGTGCCAGCAGCCGCGGACCCTCCAATGAGCAGTTCTTC. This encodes CASSRGPSNEQFF.

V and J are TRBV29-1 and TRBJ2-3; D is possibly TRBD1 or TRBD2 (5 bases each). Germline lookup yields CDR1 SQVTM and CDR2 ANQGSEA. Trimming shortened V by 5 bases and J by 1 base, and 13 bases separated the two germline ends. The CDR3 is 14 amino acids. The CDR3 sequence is CSVLGTAGTDTQYF. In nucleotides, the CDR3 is TGCAGCGTTCTCGGGACGGCCGGCACAGATACGCAGTATTTT.

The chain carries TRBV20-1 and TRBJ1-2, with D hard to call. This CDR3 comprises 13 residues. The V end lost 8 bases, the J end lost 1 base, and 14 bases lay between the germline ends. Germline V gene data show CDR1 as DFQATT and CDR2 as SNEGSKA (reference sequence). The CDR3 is CSPHSAVNYGYTF. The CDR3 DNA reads TGCAGTCCTCACAGTGCGGTTAACTATGGCTACACCTTC.

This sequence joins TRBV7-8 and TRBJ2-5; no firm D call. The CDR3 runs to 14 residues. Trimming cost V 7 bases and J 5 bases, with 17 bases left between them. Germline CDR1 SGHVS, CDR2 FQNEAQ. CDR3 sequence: CASTSESQVETQYF. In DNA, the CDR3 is TGTGCCAGCACCAGTGAGTCCCAGGTCGAGACCCAGTACTTC.

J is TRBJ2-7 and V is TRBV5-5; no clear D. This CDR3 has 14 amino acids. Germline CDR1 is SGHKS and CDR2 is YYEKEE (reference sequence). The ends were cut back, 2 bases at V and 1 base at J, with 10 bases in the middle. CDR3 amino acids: CASSLVLTSYEQYF. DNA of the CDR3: TGTGCCAGCAGCTTAGTACTGACATCCTACGAGCAGTACTTC.

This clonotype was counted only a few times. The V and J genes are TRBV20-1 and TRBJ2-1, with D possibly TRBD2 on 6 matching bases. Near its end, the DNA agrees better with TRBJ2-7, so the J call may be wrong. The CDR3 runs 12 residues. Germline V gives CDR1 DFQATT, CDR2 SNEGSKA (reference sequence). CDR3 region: CSASLATYEQYF. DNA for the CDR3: TGCAGTGCTAGCCTAGCGACGTACGAGCAGTACTTC.

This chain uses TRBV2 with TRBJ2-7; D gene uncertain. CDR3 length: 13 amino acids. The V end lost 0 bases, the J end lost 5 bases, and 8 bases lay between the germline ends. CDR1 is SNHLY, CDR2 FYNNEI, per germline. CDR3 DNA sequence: TGTGCCAGCAGTGAAGCTTATAGGCACGAGCAGTACTTC. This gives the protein CASSEAYRHEQYF.

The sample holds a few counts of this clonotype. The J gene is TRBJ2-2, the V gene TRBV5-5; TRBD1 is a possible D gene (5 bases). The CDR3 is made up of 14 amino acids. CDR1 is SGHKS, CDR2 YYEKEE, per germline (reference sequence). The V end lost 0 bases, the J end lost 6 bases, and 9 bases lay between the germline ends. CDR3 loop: CASSLGQNSGELFF. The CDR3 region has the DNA TGTGCCAGCAGCTTGGGACAGAATTCCGGGGAGCTGTTTTTT.

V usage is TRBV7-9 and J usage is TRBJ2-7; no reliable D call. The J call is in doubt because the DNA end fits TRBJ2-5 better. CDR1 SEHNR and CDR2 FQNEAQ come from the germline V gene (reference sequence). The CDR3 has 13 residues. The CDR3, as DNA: TGTGCCAGCCGCTCCGGGTATCAAGAGACCCAGTACTTC. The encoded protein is CASRSGYQETQYF.

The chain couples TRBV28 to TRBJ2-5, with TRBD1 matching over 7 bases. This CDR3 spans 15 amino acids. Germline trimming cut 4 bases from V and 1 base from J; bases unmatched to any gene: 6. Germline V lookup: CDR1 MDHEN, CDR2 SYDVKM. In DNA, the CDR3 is TGTGCCAGCAGTTCTACCGGGACAGCCCAAGAGACCCAGTACTTC. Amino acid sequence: CASSSTGTAQETQYF.

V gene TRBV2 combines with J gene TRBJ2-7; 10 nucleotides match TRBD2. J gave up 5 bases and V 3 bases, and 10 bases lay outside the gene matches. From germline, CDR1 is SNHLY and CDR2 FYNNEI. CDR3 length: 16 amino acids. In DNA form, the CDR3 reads TGTGCCAGCAGTGACCCTAGCGGGAGTTTCAGCGACGAGCAGTACTTC. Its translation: CASSDPSGSFSDEQYF.

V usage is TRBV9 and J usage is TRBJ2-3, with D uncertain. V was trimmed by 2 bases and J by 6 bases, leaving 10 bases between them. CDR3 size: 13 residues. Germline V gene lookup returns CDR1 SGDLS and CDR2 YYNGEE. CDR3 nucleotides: TGTGCCAGCAGCGTCGTGGGGTCCGATACGCAGTATTTT. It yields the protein CASSVVGSDTQYF.

The chain's CDR3 is CASSQDSTPDTQYF. The CDR3 DNA reads TGCGCCAGCAGCCAAGATAGCACCCCAGATACGCAGTATTTT. The chain links TRBV4-1 to TRBJ2-3; D unclear. Trimming cost V 0 bases and J 4 bases, with 8 bases left between them. This CDR3 is 14 amino acids long. CDR1 is MGHRA and CDR2 is YSYEKL in the germline V gene.

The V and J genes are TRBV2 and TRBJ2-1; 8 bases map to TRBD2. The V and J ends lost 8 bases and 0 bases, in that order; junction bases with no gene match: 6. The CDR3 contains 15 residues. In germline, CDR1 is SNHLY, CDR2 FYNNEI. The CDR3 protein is CASVNSGISYNEQFF. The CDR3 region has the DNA TGTGCCAGCGTTAATAGCGGGATCTCCTACAATGAGCAGTTCTTC.

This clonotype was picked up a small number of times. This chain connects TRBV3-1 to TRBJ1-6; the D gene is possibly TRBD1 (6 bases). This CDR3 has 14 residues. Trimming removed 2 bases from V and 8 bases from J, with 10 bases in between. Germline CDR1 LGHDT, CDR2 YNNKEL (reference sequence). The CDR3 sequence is CASSQRGGDSPLHF. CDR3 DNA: TGTGCCAGCAGCCAAAGGGGGGGCGATTCACCCCTCCACTTT. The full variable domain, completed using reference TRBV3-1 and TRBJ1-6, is DTAVSQTPKYLVTQMGNDKSIKCEQNLGHDTMYWYKQDSKKFLKIMFSYNNKELIINETVPNRFSPKSPDKAHLNLHINSLELGDSAVYFCASSQRGGDSPLHFGNGTRLTVT.

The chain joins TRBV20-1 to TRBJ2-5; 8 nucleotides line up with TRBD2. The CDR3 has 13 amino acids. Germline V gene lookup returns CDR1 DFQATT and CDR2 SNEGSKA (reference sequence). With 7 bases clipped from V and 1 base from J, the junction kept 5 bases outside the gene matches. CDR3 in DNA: TGCAGTGTAGTAGCGGGGATCCAAGAGACCCAGTACTTC. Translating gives CSVVAGIQETQYF.